This TCR beta chain came from a study of OX40 agonist ivuxolimab in advanced cancers. Germline lookup yields CDR1 SGHTS and CDR2 YDEGEE. V lost 4 bases to trimming and J lost 2 bases, with 16 bases between them. The CDR3 covers 16 residues. Clones were sequenced by immunoSEQ multiplex PCR, and TCRdb holds only the in-frame ones, with some missing. The sample yields 50,000 to 65,000 clones, 85% to 90% seen once. Sample: CD4+ or CD8+ T cells sorted from blood, taken in a trial of the OX40 agonist ivuxolimab. V usage is TRBV5-8 and J usage is TRBJ1-5, with D possibly TRBD1 on 5 matching bases. The TCR sequence derives from an adult with an advanced solid tumor such as melanoma, head and neck, liver or kidney cancer. CDR3 DNA sequence: TGTGCCAGCAGCCGCGGCGAGGGGACCGGCAATCAGCCCCAGCATTTT. The encoded protein is CASSRGEGTGNQPQHF.